The 28 T cell receptor beta chains presented below share a single source sample, sequenced in a study of blood T cell repertoires in COVID-19. Here immunoSEQ multiplex PCR was the method, and the copy in TCRdb shows in-frame clones only, minus some. The table shows roughly 42,000 clones, with around 90% occurring only once. The sample was peripheral blood. All receptors derive from a man in his fifties or sixties with active COVID-19.

The chain joins TRBV28 to TRBJ2-2; D possibly corresponds to TRBD2 (5 bases). The V gene lost 5 bases and the J gene lost 0 bases, with 7 bases spanning the gap. The length of the CDR3 is 14 residues. CDR1 is MDHEN and CDR2 is SYDVKM in the germline V gene. The CDR3 loop is CASSRTPNTGELFF. For the CDR3, the DNA is TGTGCCAGCAGTAGGACTCCGAACACCGGGGAGCTGTTTTTT.

This clone was seen only once. The chain combines TRBV28 with TRBJ1-6; D may be TRBD1 (6 bases). The CDR3 loop spans 15 amino acids. Germline loops: CDR1 MDHEN, CDR2 SYDVKM. V shed 4 bases and J shed 7 bases, with 14 bases lying between them. The CDR3 loop is CASSSSARGNSPLHF. For the CDR3, the DNA is TGTGCCAGCAGTTCCTCGGCCAGGGGCAATTCACCCCTCCACTTT.

The V call is TRBV10-1, the J call TRBJ2-4; 9 nucleotides line up with TRBD1. There are 16 residues in the CDR3. With 6 bases clipped from V and 8 bases from J, the junction kept 14 bases outside the gene matches. CDR1 and CDR2 (germline): WNHNN, SYGVQD (reference sequence). In DNA, the CDR3 is TGCGCCAGCAGCTCCGGGACAGGGCATAAGGGGGACATTCAGTACTTC. Amino acids: CASSSGTGHKGDIQYF.

The rearrangement joins TRBV27 to TRBJ1-5, with D possibly TRBD1 on 6 matching bases. Deletions cut 5 bases from V and 4 bases from J, with 21 bases between. The CDR3 consists of 17 residues. CDR1 and CDR2 (germline): MNHEY, SMNVEV (reference sequence). The CDR3 DNA sequence: TGTGCCAGCAGTCCCCAAGGTCGACAGGCCAGTAATCAGCCCCAGCATTTT. Amino acids: CASSPQGRQASNQPQHF.

About this clone itself: A much larger clone differs by one base, so this may be a read error. The V gene is TRBV6-1, the J gene TRBJ2-2; 9 bases line up with TRBD2. Losses at the gene ends were 2 bases for V and 6 bases for J; bases not matched to a gene: 4. This CDR3 region has 15 residues. Germline lookup yields CDR1 MNHNS and CDR2 SASEGT. Here the CDR3 DNA reads TGTGCCAGCAGTGAATTCGCGGGGGGGCCCGGGGAGCTGTTTTTT. Its protein product is CASSEFAGGPGELFF.

This rearrangement joins TRBV28 to TRBJ1-4; no clear D gene. CDR1 is MDHEN, CDR2 SYDVKM, per germline. Between the trimmed V and J ends, which lost 4 bases and 8 bases, there was a span of 11 bases. The CDR3 sequence is 13 residues long. CDR3: CASSSEPREKLFF. The DNA for the CDR3 is TGTGCCAGCAGTTCTGAGCCTAGGGAAAAACTGTTTTTT. Complete variable domain (other parts from reference TRBV28 and TRBJ1-4): DVKVTQSSRYLVKRTGEKVFLECVQDMDHENMFWYRQDPGLGLRLIYFSYDVKMKEKGDIPEGYSVSREKKERFSLILESASTNQTSMYLCASSSEPREKLFFGSGTQLSVL.

The CDR3 sequence: CASSSSSGVYEQYF. As DNA, the CDR3 is TGCGCCAGCAGCTCTAGTAGCGGGGTCTACGAGCAGTACTTC. The V gene is TRBV5-1, the J gene TRBJ2-7, with TRBD2 matching 8 bases. V trimming: 3 bases; J trimming: 3 bases; junction bases outside the gene matches: 5. CDR1 SGHRS and CDR2 YFSETQ come from the germline V gene. The CDR3 consists of 14 residues.

The gene calls are TRBV6-2 or TRBV6-3 and TRBJ2-1, with D possibly matching TRBD2 (5 bases). Germline assignment: CDR1 MNHEY and CDR2 SVGEGT. The CDR3 is 16 residues long. V gave up 5 bases and J gave up 9 bases, with 23 bases separating them. The CDR3 DNA follows: TGTGCCAGCAGTGACAACTGGGTGGTCGGGATCGGTGAGCAGTTCTTC. Encoded protein: CASSDNWVVGIGEQFF.

V is TRBV29-1 and J is TRBJ2-3, with D maybe TRBD2 (5 bases). CDR3 length equals 15 residues. CDR1 is SQVTM, CDR2 ANQGSEA, per germline. V was pared by 6 bases and J by 0 bases, with 16 bases between. The CDR3 is CSVDWTFSSTDTQYF. For the CDR3, the DNA is TGCAGCGTGGACTGGACTTTCTCTAGCACAGATACGCAGTATTTT.

The chain is built from TRBV6-6 and TRBJ1-5; 7 positions match TRBD1. Trimming at V came to 5 bases and at J to 2 bases, leaving 6 bases not matched to a gene. Germline CDR1 reads MNHNY; CDR2 reads SVGAGI (reference sequence). The length of the CDR3 is 15 residues. The CDR3, as DNA: TGTGCCAGCAGTGACCCAGGACAGGGCAATCAGCCCCAGCATTTT. It translates to CASSDPGQGNQPQHF.

The chain is built from TRBV6-5 and TRBJ2-2; D gene uncertain. Germline V gene sequence: CDR1 MNHEY, CDR2 SVGAGI. The germline V and J ends were trimmed by 0 bases and 4 bases, with 9 bases remaining between them. This CDR3 has 15 residues. The CDR3 DNA reads as TGTGCCAGCAGTTACTCGAACAGATTCACCGGGGAGCTGTTTTTT. Translating it yields CASSYSNRFTGELFF.

The chain is built from TRBV6-5 and TRBJ1-5, with D perhaps matching TRBD1 (6 bases). The CDR3 loop spans 14 amino acids. V was clipped by 4 bases and J by 2 bases, with 9 bases between them. Germline V CDR1 and CDR2: MNHEY, SVGAGI. CDR3 region: CASSSGAGNQPQHF. The DNA of the CDR3 is TGTGCCAGCAGTTCAGGGGCTGGCAATCAGCCCCAGCATTTT.

The rearrangement joins TRBV7-2 to TRBJ1-2; perhaps TRBD1 as D (5 bases). The ends were cut back, 1 base at V and 2 bases at J, with 14 bases in the middle. Per the germline V gene, CDR1 is SGHTA and CDR2 is FQGNSA. There are 16 residues in the CDR3. CDR3 region: CASSLVRGTPNYGYTF. The DNA for the CDR3 is TGTGCCAGCAGCTTAGTTCGGGGGACCCCCAACTATGGCTACACCTTC.

This clone appeared once. The chain carries TRBV7-9 and TRBJ2-2; a possible D gene is TRBD2 (6 bases). Germline CDR1 reads SEHNR; CDR2 reads FQNEAQ (reference sequence). Deletions cut 10 bases from V and 4 bases from J, with 13 bases between. This CDR3 spans 13 amino acids. The CDR3 sequence is CATARETTGELFF. CDR3 DNA: TGTGCCACCGCCCGGGAGACCACCGGGGAGCTGTTTTTT.

The chain has TRBV15 and TRBJ1-4; no clear D gene. Per germline, CDR1 LNHNV and CDR2 YYDKDF (reference sequence). The length of the CDR3 is 15 residues. V was shortened by 0 bases and J by 4 bases, with 9 bases between the two germline ends. The CDR3 loop reads CATSRDAAGNEKLFF. CDR3 coding DNA: TGTGCCACCAGCAGAGATGCCGCGGGTAATGAAAAACTGTTTTTT.

The genes are TRBV7-8 and TRBJ1-5, with 9 bases lining up with TRBD1. CDR1 and CDR2 from the germline V gene are SGHVS and FQNEAQ. The CDR3 is 17 amino acids. The trim removed 1 base at V and 3 bases at J, leaving 7 bases unmatched. CDR3 DNA: TGTGCCAGCAGCTTAGACAAACAGGGGGCGGACAATCAGCCCCAGCATTTT. Its protein is CASSLDKQGADNQPQHF.

V usage is TRBV20-1 and J usage is TRBJ2-5; D not certain. The CDR3 is 11 amino acids. V was trimmed by 8 bases and J by 5 bases, leaving 12 bases between them. Germline lookup yields CDR1 DFQATT and CDR2 SNEGSKA (reference sequence). CDR3 loop: CSHRMGETQYF. CDR3 nucleotides: TGCAGTCATAGAATGGGCGAGACCCAGTACTTC.

Sample share makes this clone medium-sized. The chain combines TRBV7-3 with TRBJ2-7; 7 bases agree with TRBD1. Germline V gene data show CDR1 as SGHTA and CDR2 as FQGTGA. The CDR3 runs 15 residues. Trimming cost V 3 bases and J 2 bases; bases outside gene matches: 7. This CDR3 is CASSLAQGLAYEQYF. For the CDR3, the DNA is TGTGCCAGCAGCTTGGCACAGGGGCTCGCCTACGAGCAGTACTTC.

This clone occurred a few times. The chain is built from TRBV6-4 and TRBJ2-1, with D maybe TRBD1 (6 bases). Looked up from germline, CDR1 is MRHNA and CDR2 is SNTAGT. V lost 4 bases, J lost 5 bases, and 12 bases lay in between. CDR3 length equals 14 residues. The CDR3 DNA is TGTGCCAGCAGTGGTGGGGGCAGTAACAATGAGCAGTTCTTC. Encoded protein: CASSGGGSNNEQFF.

The J gene is TRBJ2-3, the V gene TRBV20-1; TRBD2 agrees at 8 bases. The CDR3 runs to 15 residues. Germline values: CDR1 DFQATT, CDR2 SNEGSKA (reference sequence). V gave up 3 bases and J gave up 1 base; unmatched junction bases: 6. As DNA, the CDR3 is TGCAGTGCTAGTAACGGGGGGGGAGGCACAGATACGCAGTATTTT. This encodes CSASNGGGGTDTQYF.

V usage is TRBV5-1 and J usage is TRBJ1-4; 8 nucleotides align to TRBD1. J was trimmed by 7 bases and V by 0 bases; bases with no gene match: 8. Germline CDR1 reads SGHRS; CDR2 reads YFSETQ. The CDR3 consists of 16 residues. CDR3 loop: CASSLGPGGQGEKLFF. CDR3 nucleotide sequence: TGCGCCAGCAGCTTGGGACCCGGTGGACAGGGTGAAAAACTGTTTTTT. Full variable domain (outside the CDR3, taken from reference TRBV5-1 and TRBJ1-4): KAGVTQTPRYLIKTRGQQVTLSCSPISGHRSVSWYQQTPGQGLQFLFEYFSETQRNKGNFPGRFSGRQFSNSRSEMNVSTLELGDSALYLCASSLGPGGQGEKLFFGSGTQLSVL.

The V gene is TRBV5-1, the J gene TRBJ2-6; possible D gene TRBD2, 5 bases. Germline V CDR1 and CDR2: SGHRS, YFSETQ. The V gene lost 0 bases and the J gene lost 0 bases, with 7 bases spanning the gap. The CDR3 extends over 16 amino acids. The DNA for the CDR3 is TGCGCCAGCAGCTTGGCCGCGGGCTCTGGGGCCAACGTCCTGACTTTC. This codes for CASSLAAGSGANVLTF. Variable domain in full (rest from reference TRBV5-1 and TRBJ2-6): KAGVTQTPRYLIKTRGQQVTLSCSPISGHRSVSWYQQTPGQGLQFLFEYFSETQRNKGNFPGRFSGRQFSNSRSEMNVSTLELGDSALYLCASSLAAGSGANVLTFGAGSRLTVL.

The chain links TRBV27 to TRBJ1-6, with no clear D. Germline V CDR1 and CDR2: MNHEY, SMNVEV (reference sequence). This CDR3 region has 12 residues. The ends were cut back, 2 bases at V and 11 bases at J, with 7 bases in the middle. The CDR3 is CASSLNGAPLHF. CDR3 DNA sequence: TGTGCCAGCAGTTTAAACGGAGCACCCCTCCACTTT.

The chain uses TRBV6-5 and TRBJ2-7; 7 bases match TRBD2. The junction had 7 bases not matched to a gene; V was cut back by 2 bases and J by 3 bases. The germline gives CDR1 MNHEY, CDR2 SVGAGI. CDR3 length equals 15 residues. CDR3 protein: CASSYDHTSVYEQYF. The CDR3 DNA is TGTGCCAGCAGTTACGATCATACTAGCGTCTACGAGCAGTACTTC.

V and J are TRBV18 and TRBJ1-4; 8 nucleotides agree with TRBD1. CDR1 and CDR2 (germline): KGHSH, LQKENI. The CDR3 has 17 residues. V lost 3 bases to trimming and J lost 8 bases; unmatched junction nucleotides: 14. CDR3 in DNA: TGTGCCAGCTCACCCGGACAGGGACCGGCCGAGGTAGAAAAACTGTTTTTT. Translation gives CASSPGQGPAEVEKLFF.

The V call is TRBV18, the J call TRBJ1-4; TRBD1 matches at 7 bases. CDR1 and CDR2 (germline): KGHSH, LQKENI. Trimming at V came to 6 bases and at J to 8 bases, leaving 6 bases not matched to a gene. The CDR3 consists of 13 residues. CDR3 DNA sequence: TGTGCCAGCTCCCCCGACAGGGTGGAAAAACTGTTTTTT. Residues: CASSPDRVEKLFF.

The rearrangement uses TRBV9 and TRBJ1-2, with TRBD1 matching 9 bases. This CDR3 spans 17 amino acids. V shed 0 bases and J 5 bases; nucleotides not matched to a gene: 11. Germline V gene data show CDR1 as SGDLS and CDR2 as YYNGEE. CDR3 loop: CASSVGGTGSQVYGYTF. The CDR3 region has the DNA TGTGCCAGCAGCGTAGGCGGGACAGGGTCTCAAGTTTATGGCTACACCTTC.

This chain uses TRBV28 with TRBJ2-1, with D tentatively TRBD1 (6 bases). The germline V gene has CDR1 MDHEN and CDR2 SYDVKM. The ends were cut back, 8 bases at V and 6 bases at J, with 11 bases in the middle. This CDR3 region has 12 residues. The CDR3 sequence is CASHRVFNEQFF. In DNA form, the CDR3 reads TGTGCCAGCCACAGGGTTTTCAATGAGCAGTTCTTC.